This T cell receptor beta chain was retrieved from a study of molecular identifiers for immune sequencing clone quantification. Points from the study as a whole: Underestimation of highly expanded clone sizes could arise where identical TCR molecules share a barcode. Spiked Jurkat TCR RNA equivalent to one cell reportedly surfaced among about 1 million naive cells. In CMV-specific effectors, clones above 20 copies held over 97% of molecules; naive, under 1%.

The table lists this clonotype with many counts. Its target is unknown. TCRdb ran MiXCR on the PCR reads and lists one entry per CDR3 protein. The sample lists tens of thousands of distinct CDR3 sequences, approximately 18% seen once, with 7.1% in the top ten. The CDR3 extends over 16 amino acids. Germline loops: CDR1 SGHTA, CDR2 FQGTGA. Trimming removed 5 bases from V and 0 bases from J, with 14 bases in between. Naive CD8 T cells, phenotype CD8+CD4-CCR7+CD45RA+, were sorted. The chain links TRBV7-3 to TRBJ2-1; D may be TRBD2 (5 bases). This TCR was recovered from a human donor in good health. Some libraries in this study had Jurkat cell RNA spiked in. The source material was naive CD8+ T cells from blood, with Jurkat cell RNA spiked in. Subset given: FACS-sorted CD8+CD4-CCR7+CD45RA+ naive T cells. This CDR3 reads CASSVERFSSYNEQFF. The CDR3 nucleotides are TGTGCCAGCAGCGTCGAGCGGTTTAGCTCCTACAATGAGCAGTTCTTC.